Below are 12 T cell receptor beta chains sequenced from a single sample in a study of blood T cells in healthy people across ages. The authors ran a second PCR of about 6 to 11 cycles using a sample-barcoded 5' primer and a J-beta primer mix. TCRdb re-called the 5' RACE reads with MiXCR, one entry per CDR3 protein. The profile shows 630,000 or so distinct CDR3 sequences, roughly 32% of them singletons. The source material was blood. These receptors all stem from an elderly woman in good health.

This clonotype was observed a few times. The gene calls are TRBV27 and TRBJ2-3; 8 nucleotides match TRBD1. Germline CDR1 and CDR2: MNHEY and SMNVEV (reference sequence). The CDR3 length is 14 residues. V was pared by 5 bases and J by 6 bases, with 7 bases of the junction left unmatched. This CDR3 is CASSTQGAGDTQYF. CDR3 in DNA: TGTGCCAGCAGTACCCAGGGGGCCGGGGATACGCAGTATTTT.

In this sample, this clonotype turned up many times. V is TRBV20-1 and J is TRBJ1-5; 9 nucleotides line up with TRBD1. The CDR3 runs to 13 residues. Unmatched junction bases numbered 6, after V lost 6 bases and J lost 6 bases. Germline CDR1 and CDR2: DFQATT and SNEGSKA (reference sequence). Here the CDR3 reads CSAGTGLVQPQHF. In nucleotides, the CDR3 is TGCAGTGCCGGGACAGGGCTTGTTCAGCCCCAGCATTTT.

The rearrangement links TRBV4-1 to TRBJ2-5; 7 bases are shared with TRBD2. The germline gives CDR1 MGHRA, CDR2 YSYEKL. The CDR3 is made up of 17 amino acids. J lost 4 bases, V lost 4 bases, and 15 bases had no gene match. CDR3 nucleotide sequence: TGCGCCAGCAGCCCCGACGGACTAGAGTCATTCTCAGAGACCCAGTACTTC. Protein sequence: CASSPDGLESFSETQYF.

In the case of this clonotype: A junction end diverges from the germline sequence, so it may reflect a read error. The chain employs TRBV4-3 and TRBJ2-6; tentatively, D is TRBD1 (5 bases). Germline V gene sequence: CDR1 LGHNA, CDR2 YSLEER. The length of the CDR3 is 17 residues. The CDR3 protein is CASSHSQGFAGANVLTF. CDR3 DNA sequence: TGCGCCAGTAGCCACAGCCAGGGTTTTGCTGGGGCCAACGTCCTGACTTTC.

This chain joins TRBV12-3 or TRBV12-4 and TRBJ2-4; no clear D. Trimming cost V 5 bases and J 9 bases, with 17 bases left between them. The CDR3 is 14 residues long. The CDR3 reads CASSLRALGGIQYF. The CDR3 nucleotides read TGTGCCAGCAGTCTCCGGGCCCTAGGTGGCATTCAGTACTTC.

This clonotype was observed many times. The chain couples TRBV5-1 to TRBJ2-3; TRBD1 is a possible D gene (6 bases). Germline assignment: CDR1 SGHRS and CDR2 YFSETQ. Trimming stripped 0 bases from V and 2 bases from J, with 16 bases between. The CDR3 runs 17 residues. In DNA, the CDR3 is TGCGCCAGCAGCTTGGCCTTTACGACAGGAATCACAGATACGCAGTATTTT. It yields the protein CASSLAFTTGITDTQYF.

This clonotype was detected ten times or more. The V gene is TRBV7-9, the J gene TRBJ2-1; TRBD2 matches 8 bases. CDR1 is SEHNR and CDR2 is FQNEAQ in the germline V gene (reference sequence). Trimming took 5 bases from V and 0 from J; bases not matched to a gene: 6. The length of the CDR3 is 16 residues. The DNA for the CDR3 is TGTGCCAGCAGCCCTTCGGGGGGGGGCTCCTACAATGAGCAGTTCTTC. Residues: CASSPSGGGSYNEQFF.

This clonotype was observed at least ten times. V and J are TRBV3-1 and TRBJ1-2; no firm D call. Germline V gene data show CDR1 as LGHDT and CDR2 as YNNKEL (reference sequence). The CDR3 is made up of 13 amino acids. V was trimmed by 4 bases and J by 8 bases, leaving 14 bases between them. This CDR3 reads CASSLAVEVGYTF. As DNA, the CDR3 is TGTGCCAGCAGCCTCGCGGTAGAGGTCGGCTACACCTTC.

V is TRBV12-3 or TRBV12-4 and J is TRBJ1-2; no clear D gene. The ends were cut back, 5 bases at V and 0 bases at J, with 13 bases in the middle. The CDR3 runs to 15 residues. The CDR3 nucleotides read TGTGCCAGCAGTCGGCTAGCGGCCGCTAACTATGGCTACACCTTC. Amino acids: CASSRLAAANYGYTF.

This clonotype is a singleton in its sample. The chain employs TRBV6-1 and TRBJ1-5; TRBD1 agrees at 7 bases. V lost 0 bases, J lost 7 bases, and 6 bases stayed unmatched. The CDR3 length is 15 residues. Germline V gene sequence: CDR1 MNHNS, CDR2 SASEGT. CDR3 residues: CASSEAGGPGQPQHF. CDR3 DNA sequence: TGTGCCAGCAGTGAAGCAGGGGGCCCCGGGCAGCCCCAGCATTTT.

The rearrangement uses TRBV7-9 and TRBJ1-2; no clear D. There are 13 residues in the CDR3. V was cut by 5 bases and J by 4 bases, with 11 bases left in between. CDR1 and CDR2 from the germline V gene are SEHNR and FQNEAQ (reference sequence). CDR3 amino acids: CASSKTEVYGYTF. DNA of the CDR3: TGTGCCAGCAGCAAAACAGAGGTCTATGGCTACACCTTC.

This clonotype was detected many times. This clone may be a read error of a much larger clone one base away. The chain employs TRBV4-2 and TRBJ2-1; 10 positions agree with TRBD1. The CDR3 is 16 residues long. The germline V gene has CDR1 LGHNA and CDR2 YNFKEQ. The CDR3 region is CASSQASGTGDNERFF. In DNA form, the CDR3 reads TGTGCCAGCAGCCAAGCCAGTGGGACAGGGGACAATGAGCGGTTCTTC.